These 30 T cell receptor beta chains share one sample of origin, sequenced in a study of somatic mutations in cytotoxic T cells in rheumatoid arthritis. Some clones are missing from TCRdb's copy, which holds only in-frame ones; the method was immunoSEQ multiplex PCR. The sample records about 19,000 clones, about three quarters being singletons. The sequenced sample was CD8+ T cells sorted from blood. These receptors were obtained from an adult with rheumatoid arthritis.

This clone came up a few times. The rearrangement uses TRBV25-1 and TRBJ2-1; D unresolved. Germline CDR1 MGHDK, CDR2 SYGVNS. The V and J ends lost 5 bases and 6 bases respectively, with 2 bases between them. CDR3 size: 10 residues. The CDR3 nucleotides are TGTGCCAGCAGTCTCAATGAGCAGTTCTTC. Encoded protein: CASSLNEQFF.

This clone turned up a few times. The chain has TRBV2 and TRBJ2-7; D perhaps matches TRBD2 (5 bases). The V gene's germline CDR1 is SNHLY and CDR2 FYNNEI. The germline V and J ends were trimmed by 4 bases and 7 bases, with 5 bases remaining between them. The CDR3 is 10 amino acids. The CDR3 bases are TGTGCCAGCAGTGCGGGAGAGCAGTACTTC. This sequence encodes CASSAGEQYF.

The V and J genes are TRBV2 and TRBJ2-7; D is undetermined. The CDR3 runs 15 residues. Germline V gene lookup returns CDR1 SNHLY and CDR2 FYNNEI. Deletions cut 5 bases from V and 0 bases from J, with 14 bases between. The CDR3 region is CASSLSEPPSYEQYF. The CDR3, as DNA: TGTGCCAGCAGTCTGTCAGAGCCTCCCTCCTACGAGCAGTACTTC.

The chain links TRBV6-1 to TRBJ1-6, with a weak D call TRBD1 (6 bases). CDR1 and CDR2 from the germline V gene are MNHNS and SASEGT. The V end was cut by 7 bases, the J end by 7 bases, with 14 bases between. The CDR3 extends over 14 amino acids. The chain's CDR3 is CASIKGTTNSPLHF. As DNA, the CDR3 is TGTGCCAGCATTAAGGGGACAACAAATTCACCCCTCCACTTT.

A note on this clone: The junction departs from germline at one end; a sequencing error may be responsible. The chain combines TRBV7-7 with TRBJ1-3, with 8 bases lining up with TRBD1. This CDR3 region has 15 residues. Germline lookup yields CDR1 SSHAT and CDR2 FNYEAQ (reference sequence). For the CDR3, the DNA is TGTGCTAGCAGCGGACTAGACAGGGGTGGAAACACCATATATTTT. It is translated as CASSGLDRGGNTIYF.

This clone has only a few counts. The chain couples TRBV25-1 to TRBJ2-7; tentative D call: TRBD2 (5 bases). Germline V CDR1 and CDR2: MGHDK, SYGVNS. With 5 bases removed from V and 6 bases from J, the gap between germline ends came to 8 bases. This CDR3 spans 11 amino acids. The CDR3 coding sequence is TGTGCCAGCAGTCTAGCTAGCGAGCAGTACTTC. This translates into CASSLASEQYF.

This sequence joins TRBV4-1 and TRBJ2-7; the D gene is possibly TRBD2 (5 bases). V lost 2 bases to trimming and J lost 0 bases, with 8 bases between them. Germline V lookup: CDR1 MGHRA, CDR2 YSYEKL. This CDR3 comprises 14 residues. The CDR3 loop reads CASSQSGGSYEQYF. The DNA for the CDR3 is TGCGCCAGCAGCCAATCCGGAGGCTCCTACGAGCAGTACTTC.

In DNA, the CDR3 is TGTGCCATCAGTGGGGGGGGTCAGCCCCAGCATTTT. It encodes CAISGGGQPQHF. The chain employs TRBV10-3 and TRBJ1-5, with D perhaps matching TRBD1 (5 bases). Germline V lookup: CDR1 ENHRY, CDR2 SYGVKD. The V end lost 4 bases, the J end lost 6 bases, and 7 bases lay between the germline ends. CDR3 length: 12 amino acids.

A few counts support this clone. This rearrangement joins TRBV29-1 to TRBJ1-5; TRBD1 aligns across 8 bases. V lost 6 bases, J lost 1 base, and 5 bases stayed unmatched. Germline values: CDR1 SQVTM, CDR2 ANQGSEA. The CDR3 runs to 14 residues. CDR3 in amino acids: CSVWTGSSNQPQHF. CDR3 DNA: TGCAGCGTGTGGACAGGGTCAAGCAATCAGCCCCAGCATTTT.

This chain joins TRBV4-1 and TRBJ2-3; D is unclear. V was pared by 2 bases and J by 5 bases, with 11 bases between. CDR1 is MGHRA, CDR2 YSYEKL, per germline. The CDR3 runs 14 residues. The CDR3 region is CASSQSGPQDTQYF. In DNA, the CDR3 is TGCGCCAGCAGCCAATCAGGCCCCCAAGATACGCAGTATTTT.

This clone was observed a handful of times. V is TRBV19 and J is TRBJ1-1; tentatively, D is TRBD1 (5 bases). Trimming took 6 bases from V and 7 from J, leaving 15 bases between them. CDR1 is LNHDA and CDR2 is SQIVND in the germline V gene (reference sequence). This CDR3 comprises 13 residues. The DNA of the CDR3 is TGTGCCAGTAGCTTAACCACAGGCCTTGAAGCTTTCTTT. Its protein is CASSLTTGLEAFF. The full variable domain, rest sourced from reference TRBV19 and TRBJ1-1, is DGGITQSPKYLFRKEGQNVTLSCEQNLNHDAMYWYRQDPGQGLRLIYYSQIVNDFQKGDIAEGYSVSREKKESFPLTVTSAQKNPTAFYLCASSLTTGLEAFFGQGTRLTVV.

This clone has a handful of counts. The chain uses TRBV30 and TRBJ1-1; D is uncertain. Germline V gene data show CDR1 as GTSNPN and CDR2 as SVGIG (reference sequence). V lost 1 base to trimming and J lost 8 bases, with 11 bases between them. The CDR3 sequence is 12 residues long. CDR3 in DNA: TGTGCCTGGAGTGAGGAAAGCTGGGAAGCTTTCTTT. Its protein is CAWSEESWEAFF.

This clone was observed a handful of times. The chain recombines TRBV4-2 with TRBJ1-2, with a weak D call TRBD1 (6 bases). The CDR3 is 16 amino acids. V was pared by 0 bases and J by 0 bases, with 11 bases between. Germline V gene sequence: CDR1 LGHNA, CDR2 YNFKEQ. CDR3 loop: CASSQEGGNPNYGYTF. The DNA for the CDR3 is TGTGCCAGCAGCCAAGAAGGGGGTAATCCTAACTATGGCTACACCTTC.

The chain links TRBV27 to TRBJ2-1, with D unclear. Deletions cut 0 bases from V and 6 bases from J, with 6 bases between. This CDR3 has 13 residues. Germline V lookup: CDR1 MNHEY, CDR2 SMNVEV (reference sequence). Written as DNA, the CDR3 is TGTGCCAGCAGTTTATCGAACCTCAATGAGCAGTTCTTC. Amino acid sequence: CASSLSNLNEQFF.

V is TRBV6-4 and J is TRBJ1-6; 7 positions match TRBD1. The J segment lost 7 bases and the V segment lost 6 bases, leaving 6 bases of the junction unmatched. This CDR3 contains 14 residues. In germline, CDR1 is MRHNA, CDR2 SNTAGT. The CDR3 nucleotides are TGTGCCAGCAGCCCAGACAGGGAAAATTCACCCCTCCACTTT. Its translation: CASSPDRENSPLHF.

V and J are TRBV7-9 and TRBJ2-1; 7 nucleotides agree with TRBD1. J gave up 3 bases and V 5 bases, and 7 bases lay outside the gene matches. The germline gives CDR1 SEHNR, CDR2 FQNEAQ (reference sequence). CDR3 length: 15 residues. In DNA form, the CDR3 reads TGTGCCAGCAGCATCGGGACAGACTACTACAATGAGCAGTTCTTC. It is translated as CASSIGTDYYNEQFF.

The gene calls are TRBV30 and TRBJ2-2; D uncertain. The CDR3 totals 14 residues. V lost 1 base and J 0 bases, leaving 6 bases between the germline ends. In germline, CDR1 is GTSNPN, CDR2 SVGIG (reference sequence). The chain's CDR3 is CAWSGAANTGELFF. CDR3 bases: TGTGCCTGGAGTGGGGCGGCGAACACCGGGGAGCTGTTTTTT.

The V gene is TRBV10-2, the J gene TRBJ2-5; D is unclear. The germline CDR1 and CDR2 sequences are WSHSY and SAAADI. This CDR3 contains 14 residues. Trimming left V 3 bases short and J 5 bases short, with 13 bases between. CDR3 in DNA: TGCGCCAGCAGTGATTTGGGATCGGGCGAGACCCAGTACTTC. Its protein product is CASSDLGSGETQYF.

The CDR3 region is CASSVGQGGYTF. In DNA form, the CDR3 reads TGTGCCAGCAGCGTAGGACAGGGTGGCTACACCTTC. This sequence joins TRBV9 and TRBJ1-2, with 7 bases matching TRBD1. Losses at the gene ends were 0 bases for V and 7 bases for J; bases not matched to a gene: 0. In germline, CDR1 is SGDLS, CDR2 YYNGEE. CDR3 size: 12 residues.

In this sample, this clone turned up once. This chain connects TRBV29-1 to TRBJ1-4, with 9 bases identical to TRBD1. The CDR3 contains 17 residues. Trimming at V came to 5 bases and at J to 0 bases, leaving 10 bases not matched to a gene. Germline CDR1 reads SQVTM; CDR2 reads ANQGSEA. This CDR3 is CSVTGGRNEATNEKLFF. The DNA of the CDR3 is TGCAGCGTTACAGGGGGCCGCAATGAAGCAACTAATGAAAAACTGTTTTTT.

Only one count was recorded for this clone. The chain joins TRBV21-1 to TRBJ1-4; no DNA check was done on the table's D call, TRBD1. TRBV21-1 is noted as a pseudogene. This CDR3 region has 14 residues. The chain's CDR3 is CASTRGSTNEKLFF. The DNA for the CDR3 is TGTGCCAGCACCAGGGGTTCGACTAATGAAAAACTGTTTTTT.

The chain has TRBV2 and TRBJ1-1; 8 bases are a match to TRBD1. Germline V gene lookup returns CDR1 SNHLY and CDR2 FYNNEI. Trimming removed 7 bases from V and 4 bases from J; junction bases left unmatched: 5. This CDR3 spans 13 amino acids. The DNA for the CDR3 is TGTGCCAGCATGGAGACAGGGGCCACTGAAGCTTTCTTT. It yields the protein CASMETGATEAFF.

V usage is TRBV30 and J usage is TRBJ1-6, with 7 nucleotides matching TRBD1. The CDR3 runs 15 residues. CDR1 is GTSNPN and CDR2 is SVGIG in the germline V gene (reference sequence). The V and J ends lost 2 bases and 8 bases, in that order; junction bases with no gene match: 9. The CDR3 loop reads CAWSSPRGSHSPLHF. The CDR3 DNA is TGTGCCTGGAGTTCCCCCAGGGGGTCCCATTCACCCCTCCACTTT.

This chain uses TRBV5-1 with TRBJ2-1; TRBD1 matches at 7 bases. Unmatched junction bases numbered 1, after V lost 7 bases and J lost 0 bases. Looked up from germline, CDR1 is SGHRS and CDR2 is YFSETQ. The CDR3 totals 13 residues. CDR3 region: CASGTDSYNEQFF. The CDR3 nucleotides read TGCGCCAGCGGGACAGACTCCTACAATGAGCAGTTCTTC.

The V call is TRBV30, the J call TRBJ1-4; D is undetermined. V lost 4 bases and J 4 bases, leaving 10 bases between the germline ends. The germline gives CDR1 GTSNPN, CDR2 SVGIG (reference sequence). The length of the CDR3 is 13 residues. CDR3 loop: CAWKSGVNEKLFF. The CDR3 DNA reads TGTGCCTGGAAAAGCGGCGTTAATGAAAAACTGTTTTTT.

The rearrangement joins TRBV28 to TRBJ1-4; D is perhaps TRBD1 (5 bases). CDR1 is MDHEN and CDR2 is SYDVKM in the germline V gene. V was cut by 6 bases and J by 3 bases, with 26 bases left in between. The CDR3 is 19 residues long. CDR3 in amino acids: CASSDPGPGGFLANEKLFF. In nucleotides, the CDR3 is TGTGCCAGCAGCGATCCGGGACCTGGGGGTTTTCTGGCTAATGAAAAACTGTTTTTT.

This clone is a singleton in its sample. The rearrangement uses TRBV5-4 and TRBJ1-1, with a tentative D call TRBD1 (5 bases). Germline-derived CDR1 and CDR2 are SGHNT and YYREEE (reference sequence). V was clipped by 7 bases and J by 11 bases, with 21 bases between them. The CDR3 contains 13 residues. CDR3 sequence reads: CASHTQGVLGAFF. CDR3 DNA sequence: TGTGCCAGCCACACCCAGGGCGTTCTGGGTGCTTTCTTT.

The chain couples TRBV4-1 to TRBJ1-2; no definite D call. Germline CDR1 reads MGHRA; CDR2 reads YSYEKL. The CDR3 runs 15 residues. V was cut by 1 base and J by 0 bases, with 9 bases left in between. In DNA form, the CDR3 reads TGCGCCAGCAGCCAAGTTGGAATAGCTAACTATGGCTACACCTTC. This encodes CASSQVGIANYGYTF.

The chain has TRBV5-1 and TRBJ2-7, with 7 bases aligning to TRBD2. The germline gives CDR1 SGHRS, CDR2 YFSETQ. CDR3 size: 15 residues. With V trimmed by 4 bases and J by 5 bases, 12 bases remained unmatched. For the CDR3, the DNA is TGCGCCAGCAGCCCCCAAGGCCTGGGGAGGGACGAGCAGTACTTC. Amino acid sequence: CASSPQGLGRDEQYF.

The rearrangement uses TRBV19 and TRBJ1-5; D not certain. Deletions cut 7 bases from V and 2 bases from J, with 15 bases between. This CDR3 region has 15 residues. Germline V CDR1 and CDR2: LNHDA, SQIVND (reference sequence). In nucleotides, the CDR3 is TGTGCCAGTACTCTAGTTGGGGTTGGCAATCAGCCCCAGCATTTT. Its protein product is CASTLVGVGNQPQHF. The whole variable domain, filled in from reference TRBV19 and TRBJ1-5, reads DGGITQSPKYLFRKEGQNVTLSCEQNLNHDAMYWYRQDPGQGLRLIYYSQIVNDFQKGDIAEGYSVSREKKESFPLTVTSAQKNPTAFYLCASTLVGVGNQPQHFGDGTRLSIL.